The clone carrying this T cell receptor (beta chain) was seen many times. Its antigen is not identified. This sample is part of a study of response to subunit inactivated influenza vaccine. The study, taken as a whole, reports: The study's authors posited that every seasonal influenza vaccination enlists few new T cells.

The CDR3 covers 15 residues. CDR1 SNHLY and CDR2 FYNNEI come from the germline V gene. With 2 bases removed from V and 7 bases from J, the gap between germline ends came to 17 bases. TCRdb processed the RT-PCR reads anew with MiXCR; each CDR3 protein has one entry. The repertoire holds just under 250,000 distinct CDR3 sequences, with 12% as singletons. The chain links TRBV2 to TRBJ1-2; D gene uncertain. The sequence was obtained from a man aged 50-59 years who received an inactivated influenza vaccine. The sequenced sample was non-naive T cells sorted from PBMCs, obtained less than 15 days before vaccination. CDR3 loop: CASSENVKGGIGYTF. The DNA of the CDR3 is TGTGCCAGCAGTGAAAATGTGAAAGGTGGCATTGGCTACACCTTC.